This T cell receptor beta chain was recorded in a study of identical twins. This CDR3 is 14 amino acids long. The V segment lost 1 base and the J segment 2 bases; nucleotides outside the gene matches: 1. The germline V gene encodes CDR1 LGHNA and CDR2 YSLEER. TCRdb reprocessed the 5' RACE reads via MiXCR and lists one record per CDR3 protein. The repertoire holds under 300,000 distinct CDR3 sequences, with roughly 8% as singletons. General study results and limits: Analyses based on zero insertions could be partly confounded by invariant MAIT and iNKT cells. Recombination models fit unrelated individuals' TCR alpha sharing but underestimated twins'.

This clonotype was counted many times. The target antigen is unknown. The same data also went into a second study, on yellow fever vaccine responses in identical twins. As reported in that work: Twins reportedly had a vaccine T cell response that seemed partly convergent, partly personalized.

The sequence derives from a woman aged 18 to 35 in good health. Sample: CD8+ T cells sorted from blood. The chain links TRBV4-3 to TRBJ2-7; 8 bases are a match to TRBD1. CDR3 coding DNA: TGCGCCAGCAGCCAAGCACAGGGGGCCTACGAGCAGTACTTC. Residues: CASSQAQGAYEQYF.